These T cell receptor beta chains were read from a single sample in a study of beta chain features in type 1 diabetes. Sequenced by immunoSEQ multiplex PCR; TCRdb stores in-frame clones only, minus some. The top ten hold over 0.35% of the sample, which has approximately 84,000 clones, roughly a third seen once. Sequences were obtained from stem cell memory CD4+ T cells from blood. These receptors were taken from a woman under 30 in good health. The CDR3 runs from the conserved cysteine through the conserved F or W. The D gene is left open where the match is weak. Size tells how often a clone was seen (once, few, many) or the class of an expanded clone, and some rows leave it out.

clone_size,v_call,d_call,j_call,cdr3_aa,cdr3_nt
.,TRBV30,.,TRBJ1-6,CAWRTGDTLNSPLHF,TGTGCCTGGAGGACCGGGGACACCCTTAATTCACCCCTCCACTTT
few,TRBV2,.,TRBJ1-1,CASSLGGTTEAFF,TGTGCCAGCAGCCTAGGGGGTACCACTGAAGCTTTCTTT
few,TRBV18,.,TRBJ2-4,CASSPPGSHQNIQYF,TGTGCCAGCTCACCACCAGGGAGCCATCAAAACATTCAGTACTTC
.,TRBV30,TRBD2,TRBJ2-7,CAWSRLGLASDEQYF,TGTGCCTGGAGCCGCCTGGGACTAGCGAGCGACGAGCAGTACTTC
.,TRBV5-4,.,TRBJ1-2,CASSSQGRGYGYTF,TGTGCCAGCAGCTCCCAGGGGCGCGGCTATGGCTACACCTTC
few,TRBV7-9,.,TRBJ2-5,CASSYLMETQYF,TGTGCCAGCAGCTACCTAATGGAGACCCAGTACTTC
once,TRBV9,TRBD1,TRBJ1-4,CPSSVGGRADEKLFF,TGTCCCAGCAGCGTAGGGGGCCGGGCTGACGAAAAACTGTTTTTT
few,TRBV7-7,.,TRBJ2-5,CASSLGAGTYQETQYF,TGTGCTAGCAGCTTAGGGGCAGGAACTTACCAAGAGACCCAGTACTTC
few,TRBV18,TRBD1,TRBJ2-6,CASSLTGAGANVLTF,TGTGCCAGCTCACTAACAGGGGCTGGGGCCAACGTCCTGACTTTC
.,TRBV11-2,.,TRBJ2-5,CASSLGDNLETQYF,TGTGCCAGCAGCTTAGGAGATAACCTGGAGACCCAGTACTTC
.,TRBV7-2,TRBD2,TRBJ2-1,CASSTPSSGSSYNEQFF,TGTGCCAGCAGCACCCCCTCTAGCGGCAGCTCCTACAATGAGCAGTTCTTC
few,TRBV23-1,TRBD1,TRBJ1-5,CASSQSREGQGYNQPQHF,TGCGCCAGCAGTCAATCTAGAGAGGGACAGGGGTACAATCAGCCCCAGCATTTT
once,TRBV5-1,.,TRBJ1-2,CASSTGGSYGYTF,TGCGCCAGCAGCACCGGGGGAAGCTATGGCTACACCTTC
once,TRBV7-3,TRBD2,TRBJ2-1,CASSLISGGNNEQFF,TGTGCCAGCAGCTTAATTAGCGGGGGTAACAATGAGCAGTTCTTC
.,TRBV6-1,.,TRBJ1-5,CASSGLWGRSNQPQHF,TGTGCCAGCAGTGGCCTATGGGGGAGGAGCAATCAGCCCCAGCATTTT
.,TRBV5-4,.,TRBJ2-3,CASTDKGGGTDTQYF,TGTGCCAGCACCGATAAAGGGGGGGGTACAGATACGCAGTATTTT
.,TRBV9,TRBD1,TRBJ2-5,CASSGTGHGETQYF,TGTGCCAGCAGCGGGACAGGACATGGGGAGACCCAGTACTTC
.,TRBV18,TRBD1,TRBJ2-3,CASSPFRGLSSEDTQYF,TGTGCCAGCTCACCTTTCAGGGGGCTCAGCAGTGAAGATACGCAGTATTTT
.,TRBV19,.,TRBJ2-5,CASSLQFQETQYF,TGTGCCAGTAGTCTGCAGTTCCAAGAGACCCAGTACTTC
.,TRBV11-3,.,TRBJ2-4,CASSLLGSAKNIQYF,TGTGCCAGCAGCTTACTGGGGAGCGCCAAAAACATTCAGTACTTC
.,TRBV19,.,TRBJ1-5,CASSQGSSSSNQPQHF,TGTGCCAGTAGCCAAGGGAGCAGTTCTAGCAATCAGCCCCAGCATTTT
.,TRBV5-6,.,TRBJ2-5,CASSFGGETQYF,TGTGCCAGCAGCTTCGGCGGGGAGACCCAGTACTTC
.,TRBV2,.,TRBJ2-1,CASSGLYNEQFF,TGTGCCAGCAGTGGACTTTACAATGAGCAGTTCTTC
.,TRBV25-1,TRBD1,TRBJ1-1,CASSETGGITEAFF,TGTGCCAGCAGCGAAACAGGGGGTATCACTGAAGCTTTCTTT